The TCR beta chain under discussion was sequenced for a study of cytomegalovirus exposure and HLA in healthy donors. Study summary: Tens of millions of unique TCRs, all from HLA-typed donors, were included in an early release of the data.

About this clone itself: The antigen remains unidentified.

Germline V CDR1 and CDR2: SGHNT, YYREEE (reference sequence). The ends were cut back, 1 base at V and 5 bases at J, with 13 bases in the middle. The CDR3 is 14 amino acids. Whole-study results and caveats: A previous analysis found most TCR beta V segments productive roughly 87% or roughly 30% of the time. Later analysis reportedly placed an Asian-associated ancestry cluster below the roughly 690-donor mean in N-insertions. In vitro experiments confirmed that a few CMV-associated chains were specific for CMV antigens.

The PCR made use of 60 Vbeta and 13 Jbeta primers. The data were produced by immunoSEQ multiplex PCR, yet TCRdb's version contains in-frame clones alone and is incomplete. The table counts more than 50,000 clones; approximately 7% lies in the top ten. Material for sequencing was PBMCs. The rearrangement joins TRBV5-4 to TRBJ2-7, with D maybe TRBD1 (6 bases). The source is a woman aged 40 to 50 in good health and CMV-seronegative. The CDR3 protein is CASSLIDRTHEQYF. CDR3 nucleotides: TGTGCCAGCAGCTTGATTGACAGGACCCACGAGCAGTACTTC.